This record covers a single T cell receptor beta chain. What it binds is not known. This table comes from immunoSEQ multiplex PCR, and its TCRdb copy is limited to in-frame clones, with some not included. The profile shows roughly 92,000 clones, around 89% of them singletons. This specimen belongs to a study of graft-versus-host responses after intestinal transplantation. With 4 bases removed from V and 6 bases from J, the gap between germline ends came to 15 bases. The CDR3 has 14 residues. In germline, CDR1 is SGHDT, CDR2 YYEEEE. The chain carries TRBV5-6 and TRBJ2-3; D is possibly TRBD2 (5 bases). The TCR sequence derives from a human donor who was the organ donor for an intestinal transplant. The sample in question was unstimulated CD4+ T cells sorted from spleen or lymph node cells, obtained before transplant. CDR3 region: CASSNGASRDTQYF. DNA for the CDR3: TGTGCCAGCAGCAACGGAGCTAGCAGGGATACGCAGTATTTT.